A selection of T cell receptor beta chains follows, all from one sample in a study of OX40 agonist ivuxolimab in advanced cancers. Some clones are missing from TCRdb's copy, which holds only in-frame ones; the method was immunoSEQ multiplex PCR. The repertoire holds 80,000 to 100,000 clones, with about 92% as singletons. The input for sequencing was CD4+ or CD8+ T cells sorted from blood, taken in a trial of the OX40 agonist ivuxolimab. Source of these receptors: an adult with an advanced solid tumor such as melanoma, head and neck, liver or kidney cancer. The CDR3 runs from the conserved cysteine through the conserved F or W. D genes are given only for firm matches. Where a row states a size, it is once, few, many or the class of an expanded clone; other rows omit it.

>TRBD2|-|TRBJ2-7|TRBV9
TGTGCCAGCAGCGCGATCTCAGCGGGAGGTGGGGGCGAGCAGTACTTC
CASSAISAGGGGEQYF
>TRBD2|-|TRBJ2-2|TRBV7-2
TGTGCCAGCAGCTTACTTGTTTTCGGGAGGTTGAACACCGGGGAGCTGTTTTTT
CASSLLVFGRLNTGELFF
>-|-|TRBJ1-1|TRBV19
TGTGCCAGCGGACAGCTGAACACTGAAGCTTTCTTT
CASGQLNTEAFF
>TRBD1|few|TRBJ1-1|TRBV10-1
TGCGCCAGCAGTGAGTCCCCAGGGGGCCACACTGAAGCTTTCTTT
CASSESPGGHTEAFF
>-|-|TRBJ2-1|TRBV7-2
TGTGCCAGCAGCGCCCGTCAGATGAATGAGCAGTTCTTC
CASSARQMNEQFF
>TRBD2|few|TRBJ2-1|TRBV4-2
TGTGCCAGCGGCGCGGGGCGGGAGCCCCCCTACAATGAGCAGTTCTTC
CASGAGREPPYNEQFF
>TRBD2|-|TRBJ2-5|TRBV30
TGTGCCTGGAGTACGGGACTAGCGACGTACCAAGAGACCCAGTACTTC
CAWSTGLATYQETQYF
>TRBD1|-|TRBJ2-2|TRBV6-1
TGTGCCAGCAGTTTCGGACAGGGGAGGACCGGGGAGCTGTTTTTT
CASSFGQGRTGELFF
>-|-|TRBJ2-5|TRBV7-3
TGTGCCAGCAGCAAAAACCTCGAAGAGACCCAGTACTTC
CASSKNLEETQYF
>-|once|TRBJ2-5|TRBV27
TGTGCCAGCAGTTTCCTTCAAGGGACCCAGTACTTC
CASSFLQGTQYF
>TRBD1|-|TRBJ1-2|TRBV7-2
TGTGCCAGCAGCTTCGGTTATAGTCGTGGGACAGGGTTGGGCTACACCTTC
CASSFGYSRGTGLGYTF
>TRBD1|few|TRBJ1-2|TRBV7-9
TGTGCCAGCAGCCCTGAACAGGGGAGGAATGGCTACACCTTC
CASSPEQGRNGYTF
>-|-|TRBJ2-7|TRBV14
TGTGCCAGCAGCCAAGAACTCGGGGCATTAGCCTACGAGCAGTACTTC
CASSQELGALAYEQYF
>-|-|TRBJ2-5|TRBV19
TGTGCCAGTAGTCTGATCCGTGGACAAGAGACCCAGTACTTC
CASSLIRGQETQYF
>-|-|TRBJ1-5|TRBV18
TGTGCCAGCTCACCAGGTCACGGTCAGCCCCAGCATTTT
CASSPGHGQPQHF
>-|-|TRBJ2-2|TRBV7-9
TGTGCCAGCTTAAGGGGGGCGAACACCGGGGAGCTGTTTTTT
CASLRGANTGELFF
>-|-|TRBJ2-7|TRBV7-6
TGTGCCAGCAGCTTAGTAGCCAGGGCCGAGCAGTACTTC
CASSLVARAEQYF
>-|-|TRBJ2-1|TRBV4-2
TGTGCCAGCAGCCAAGATAGGGGGGAGCGCTCCTACAATGAGCAGTTCTTC
CASSQDRGERSYNEQFF
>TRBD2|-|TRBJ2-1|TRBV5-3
TGTGCCAGAAGCTTTCGGGAGGAGAATGAGCAGTTCTTC
CARSFREENEQFF
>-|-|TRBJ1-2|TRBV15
TGTGCCACCAGCAGAGTGGGGGGGCGCGGATTATTATATGGCTACACCTTC
CATSRVGGRGLLYGYTF
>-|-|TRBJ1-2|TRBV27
TGTGCCAGCAGTCCCTCCTCTTCCAATGGCTACACCTTC
CASSPSSSNGYTF
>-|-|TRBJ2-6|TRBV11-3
TGTGCCAGCAGCTTCACTGTCCCTGGGGCCAACGTCCTGACTTTC
CASSFTVPGANVLTF
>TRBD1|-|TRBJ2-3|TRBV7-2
TGTGCCAGCAGCTTAGTCGCCAGCCAGGGGGCAGATACGCAGTATTTT
CASSLVASQGADTQYF
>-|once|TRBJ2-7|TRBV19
TGTGCCAGTAGTATTCGGGGGATCCCCTACGAGCAGTACTTC
CASSIRGIPYEQYF
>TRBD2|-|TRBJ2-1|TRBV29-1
TGCAGCGTTAGTAAACGTCTAGCGGACAATGAGCAGTTCTTC
CSVSKRLADNEQFF
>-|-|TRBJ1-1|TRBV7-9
TGTGCCAGCAGCTTAGAACCGGGGGCTGCTTTCTTT
CASSLEPGAAFF
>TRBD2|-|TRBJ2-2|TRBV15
TGTGCCACCAGTAGAACTCGGGGGGCCGGGGAGCTGTTTTTT
CATSRTRGAGELFF
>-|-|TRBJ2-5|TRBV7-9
TGTGCCAGCAGCCCCCGCGGGTTGGTCCGAGAGACCCAGTACTTC
CASSPRGLVRETQYF
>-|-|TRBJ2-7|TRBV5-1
TGCGCCAGCAGCCCGGGGCACTCCATTTACGAGCAGTACTTC
CASSPGHSIYEQYF
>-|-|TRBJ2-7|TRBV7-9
TGTGCCAGCAGCTTGCCACCGTTCTACGAGCAGTACTTC
CASSLPPFYEQYF
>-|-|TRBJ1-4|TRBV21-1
TGTGCCAGCAGCAAAGTGCACAGGGCCTGGGAAAAACTGTTTTTT
CASSKVHRAWEKLFF
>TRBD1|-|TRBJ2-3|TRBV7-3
TGTGCCAGCAGCTCCCGCGGAGGCAGGGGGGATACGCAGTATTTT
CASSSRGGRGDTQYF
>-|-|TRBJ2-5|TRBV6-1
TGTGCCAGCAGTTCCGGCGGGCTCGGGACCCAGTACTTC
CASSSGGLGTQYF
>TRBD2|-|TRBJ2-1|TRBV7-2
TGTGCCAGCAGTCCGGGACTAGCGGGGCTTAGGCAGTTCTTC
CASSPGLAGLRQFF
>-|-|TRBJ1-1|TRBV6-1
TGTGCCAGCAGTTACCCCCCCAAGGCTTTCTTT
CASSYPPKAFF
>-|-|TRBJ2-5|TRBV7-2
TGTGCCAGCAGCTCGGGGACAAGACAAGAGACCCAGTACTTC
CASSSGTRQETQYF
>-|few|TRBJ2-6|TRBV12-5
TGTGCTAGTGGTTTGGTAGGGGGATCTGGGGCCAACGTCCTGACTTTC
CASGLVGGSGANVLTF
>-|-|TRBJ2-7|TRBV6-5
TGTGCCAACTCGACAGGTTCCTACGAGCAGTACTTC
CANSTGSYEQYF
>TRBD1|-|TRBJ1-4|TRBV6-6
TGTGCCAGCAGTCTCCGGGACAGGGCCGAAAAACTGTTTTTT
CASSLRDRAEKLFF
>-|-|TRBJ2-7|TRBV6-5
TGTGCCAGCAGTTACTCCGACAGGTCCTACGAGCAGTACTTC
CASSYSDRSYEQYF
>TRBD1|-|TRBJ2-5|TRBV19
TGTGCCAGTAGGGAAGGGGGCGAGACCCAGTACTTC
CASREGGETQYF
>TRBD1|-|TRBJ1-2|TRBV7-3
TGTGCCAGCAGCTTTGGGACAGAGGTTGGCTACACCTTC
CASSFGTEVGYTF
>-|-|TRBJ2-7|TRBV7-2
TGTGCCAGCAGCTCGAATACAGGGTTGGGGTCCTACGAGCAGTACTTC
CASSSNTGLGSYEQYF